The 2 T cell receptor beta chains in this list originate from one sample, sequenced in a study of regulatory T cells in long-lasting Graves disease. iRepertoire HTBI primers and Arm-PCR of CDR3 regions built TCR beta libraries. TCRdb re-called the multiplex PCR reads through MiXCR, storing one row per CDR3 protein. The profile shows approximately 470,000 distinct CDR3 sequences, 16% of them singletons. The sample's time point: newly diagnosed GD, antithyroid drugs for less than 3 months. Construction of the TCR library relied on RNA isolated from PBMCs. The sample was also reused in another study, on T cells in Graves' hyperthyroidism and ophthalmopathy.

Sequences were derived from peripheral blood mononuclear cells (PBMCs), sampled at new diagnosis, from a patient treated with antithyroid drugs. The receptor source for this set is a man in his forties with Graves disease.

This clonotype was detected ten times or more. This chain links TRBV2 with TRBJ2-3; 10 bases fit TRBD1. V lost 10 bases and J lost 5; bases outside the gene matches: 6. Germline CDR1 reads SNHLY; CDR2 reads FYNNEI. This CDR3 has 13 residues. The CDR3 region has the DNA TGTGCCACCCGGACAGGGGGGATAGATACGCAGTATTTT. Encoded protein: CATRTGGIDTQYF.

This chain's CDR3 is CASWPGVITGDTEAFF. CDR3 sequence (DNA): TGTGCCAGCTGGCCAGGAGTCATCACAGGGGACACTGAAGCTTTCTTT. The chain links TRBV27 to TRBJ1-1; 7 bases agree with TRBD1. There are 16 residues in the CDR3. Looked up from germline, CDR1 is MNHEY and CDR2 is SMNVEV (reference sequence). V gave up 8 bases and J gave up 3 bases; unmatched junction bases: 15.